This record covers a single T cell receptor beta chain. This clone was picked up one time. Its antigen is unknown. Base qualities were left out, and no much larger clone turns up one base away. This entry comes from a study of CD8+ T cells in alopecia areata (dated by TCRdb to about 2018). Regarding the study in general: The treated patients took part in an open-label pilot trial in which moderate-to-severe alopecia areata was treated with oral tofacitinib at 5 to 10 mg twice daily. On the human side, TCRbeta sequencing was run on scalp tissue and on sorted CD4+ and CD8+ peripheral blood T cells from healthy controls and from alopecia areata patients with either patchy or totalis/universalis disease. RNA came from the PAXgene miRNA kit for fixed scalp, the miRNeasy kit for PBMCs, and the RNeasy kit for mouse skin. To study T cell clonal expansion in alopecia areata, the researchers applied high-throughput TCRbeta sequencing to both the C3H/HeJ mouse model and human patients. Clonality in the scalp was compared among normal scalp (n=4), patchy alopecia areata scalp (n=8), and alopecia totalis/universalis scalp (n=8). Tofacitinib was administered for 6 to 18 months, and 6 months of follow-up off drug were then conducted to assess delayed response and recurrence. immunoSEQ multiplex PCR using 35 Vbeta forward primers and 13 Jbeta reverse primers was used to amplify TCRbeta CDR3 regions. Biopsies were taken from tofacitinib-treated patients at baseline and again at 4 and 24 weeks into treatment, and several of those patients also had a later scalp biopsy.

The sample's time point, from its label and the paper: baseline before oral tofacitinib. From alopecia areata patients, peripheral blood was collected along with lesional scalp punch biopsies. PBMCs were isolated by density centrifugation and stained for CD3, CD4 and CD8, after which CD4+ and CD8+ T cells were sorted on a FACSAria. Results the study describes overall, beyond this receptor: TCR sequences shared between patients were less clear than in mice, possibly partly because of HLA diversity in the patient population. Unlike mouse skin, which is dominated by gammadelta T cells, normal human skin has resident alphabeta T cells that are also sequenced, and this complicates analysis of the scalp TCR repertoire. Lesional scalp, especially in alopecia totalis/universalis, showed higher clonality and more expanded CD8+ clones than normal scalp, suggesting antigenic drive.

The library was prepared using the immunoSEQ multiplex PCR assay. To provide template for TCR sequencing, every sample had RNA extracted and reverse transcribed into cDNA. SuperScript III was used to make first-strand cDNA, primed with a 2:1 mix of oligo-dT and random hexamers. A synthetic immune receptor repertoire was used to gauge amplification bias, and whatever bias remained was removed computationally. In the authors' own workflow: After raw reads were preprocessed to remove errors, the CDR3 was defined following IMGT conventions as running from the conserved cysteine to phenylalanine. Clonality was calculated as 1 minus Shannon entropy normalized by log2 of the number of productive unique TCRs. Scalp TCRbeta sequences were cross-referenced with sorted blood CD4 and CD8 repertoires so that the CD4 or CD8 identity of scalp clones could be inferred. Held by TCRdb, this immuneACCESS table contains in-frame sequences only and omits some clones. Under half of the omission traces to an unresolved V gene where checked; the cause of the rest is unknown. V and J calls plus clone size are reproduced from that table; the DNA served to infer D and trimming. The sample has fewer than 200,000 clones on record, around three fifths of them singletons. About 15% of the sample goes to the ten largest clones.

The sample in question was CD4+ T cells sorted from blood, obtained at week 0. This receptor was taken from a human donor with alopecia areata.

The DNA sequence is given as TGTGCCAGCAGTTCCACCCCGCGACGGCTAGCCAAAAACATTCAGTACTTC. It codes for CASSSTPRRLAKNIQYF. The V gene is TRBV27 and the J gene is TRBJ2-4; the D gene is unclear. V sheds 4 bases and J sheds 0 bases, leaving 16 bases between their ends. From its cysteine to its phenylalanine, the CDR3 spans 17 amino acids. The CDR3 DNA has 51 bases and is translated from base 1. As encoded in the germline V gene (reference sequence), CDR1 is MNHEY while CDR2 is SMNVEV.